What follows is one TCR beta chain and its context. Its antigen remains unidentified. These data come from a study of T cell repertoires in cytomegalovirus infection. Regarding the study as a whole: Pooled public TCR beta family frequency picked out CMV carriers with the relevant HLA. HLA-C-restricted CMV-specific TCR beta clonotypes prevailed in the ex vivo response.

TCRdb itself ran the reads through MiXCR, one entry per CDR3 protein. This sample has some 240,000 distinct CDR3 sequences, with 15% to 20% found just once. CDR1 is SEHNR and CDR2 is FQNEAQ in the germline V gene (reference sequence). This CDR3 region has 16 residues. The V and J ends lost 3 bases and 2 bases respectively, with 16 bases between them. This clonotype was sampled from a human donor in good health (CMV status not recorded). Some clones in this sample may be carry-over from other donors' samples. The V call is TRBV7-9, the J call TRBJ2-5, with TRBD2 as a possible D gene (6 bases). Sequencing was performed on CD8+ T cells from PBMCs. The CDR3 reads CASSFHRGWGQETQYF. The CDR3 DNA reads TGTGCCAGCAGCTTTCACCGGGGGTGGGGGCAAGAGACCCAGTACTTC.